The clone carrying this T cell receptor beta chain has more than one count but fewer than ten. Its target is unknown. The sample is drawn from a study of T cells in Graves' hyperthyroidism and ophthalmopathy. General study points: Also found in blood were most expanded thyroid clonotypes above 0.001. Ophthalmopathy was told apart from stable hyperthyroidism by a 13 V-J model. The model identified upcoming ophthalmopathy a median approximately six months ahead of onset.

Per germline, CDR1 SGHRS and CDR2 YFSETQ. The CDR3 is 13 amino acids. The ends were cut back, 2 bases at V and 5 bases at J, with 8 bases in the middle. First hyperthyroidism diagnosis is when the blood sample was obtained, before any ophthalmopathy symptoms. It was RNA transcripts that yielded the amplified TCR beta CDR3 regions. Using the HTBI primer set, a first-round RT-PCR was run on the TCR CDR3. TCRdb fed the multiplex PCR reads into MiXCR, producing one record per CDR3 protein. The sample holds about 130,000 distinct CDR3 sequences, about 20% seen once. This TCR was sampled from a woman aged 50 to 60 with Graves' hyperthyroidism that later progressed to Graves' ophthalmopathy. This rearrangement joins TRBV5-1 to TRBJ2-1; tentative D call: TRBD1 (5 bases). The sample consisted of blood. The CDR3 loop reads CASSLIRDNEQFF. CDR3 nucleotide sequence: TGCGCCAGCAGCTTAATCAGGGACAATGAGCAGTTCTTC.